Each of the 11 T cell receptor beta chains below was sequenced from the same sample in a study of T cell clones after liver transplantation. TCRdb's table, derived via immunoSEQ multiplex PCR, lists solely in-frame clones and lacks some. This table holds approximately 68,000 clones, roughly 80% found once. The sequences come from CD4+ T cells from blood, collected before liver transplant. Source of these receptors: a human donor who received a liver transplant.

This chain joins TRBV6-1 and TRBJ2-5; 11 nucleotides match TRBD2. CDR1 and CDR2 (germline): MNHNS, SASEGT. This CDR3 spans 15 amino acids. Trimming cost V 11 bases and J 5 bases; bases outside gene matches: 13. This CDR3 reads CASVAIAGGPETQYF. The CDR3 DNA follows: TGTGCCTCAGTGGCCATAGCGGGAGGGCCCGAGACCCAGTACTTC.

This chain connects TRBV28 to TRBJ1-2; D may be TRBD1 (6 bases). Germline V CDR1 and CDR2: MDHEN, SYDVKM. V was pared by 3 bases and J by 2 bases, with 10 bases between. The CDR3 extends over 14 amino acids. This CDR3 reads CASSFSQGNYGYTF. CDR3 sequence (DNA): TGTGCCAGCAGTTTCTCGCAGGGGAACTATGGCTACACCTTC.

The rearrangement uses TRBV14 and TRBJ2-1, with D hard to call. The CDR3 is 15 residues long. In germline, CDR1 is SGHDN, CDR2 FVKESK. The germline V and J ends were trimmed by 1 base and 9 bases, with 16 bases remaining between them. CDR3 bases: TGTGCCAGCAGCCAAGTGAAAGCTAAATCTGGTGAGCAGTTCTTC. Protein: CASSQVKAKSGEQFF.

The J gene is TRBJ2-3, the V gene TRBV19; D uncertain. Trimming left V 4 bases short and J 4 bases short, with 6 bases between. Germline lookup yields CDR1 LNHDA and CDR2 SQIVND (reference sequence). The CDR3 runs to 12 residues. CDR3 nucleotides: TGTGCCAGTAGTACAATACCAGATACGCAGTATTTT. It translates to CASSTIPDTQYF.

The chain recombines TRBV27 with TRBJ2-1; possible D gene TRBD1, 6 bases. V was trimmed by 8 bases and J by 6 bases, leaving 11 bases between them. This CDR3 spans 12 amino acids. Germline V lookup: CDR1 MNHEY, CDR2 SMNVEV (reference sequence). This chain's CDR3 is CASGGWTNEQFF. The CDR3 DNA is TGTGCCAGCGGGGGCTGGACCAATGAGCAGTTCTTC.

The CDR3 sequence is CASSQDIQRYEQYF. The CDR3 DNA is TGTGCCAGCAGCCAAGATATCCAGCGTTACGAGCAGTACTTC. The V call is TRBV4-2, the J call TRBJ2-7, with D unresolved. The germline V and J ends were trimmed by 0 bases and 4 bases, with 10 bases remaining between them. The CDR3 is made up of 14 amino acids. Germline CDR1 reads LGHNA; CDR2 reads YNFKEQ.

This clone is a singleton in its sample. The chain combines TRBV27 with TRBJ2-1, with D possibly being TRBD2 (5 bases). The V end was cut by 0 bases, the J end by 5 bases, with 17 bases between. The germline gives CDR1 MNHEY, CDR2 SMNVEV (reference sequence). The CDR3 is 17 amino acids. The CDR3 sequence is CASSLSYGISGDNEQFF. CDR3 DNA: TGTGCCAGCAGTTTATCTTACGGGATTAGTGGGGACAATGAGCAGTTCTTC.

The chain uses TRBV10-3 and TRBJ2-7; 7 bases are shared with TRBD1. Germline V gene lookup returns CDR1 ENHRY and CDR2 SYGVKD. The ends lost 5 bases at V and 2 bases at J; junction bases unmatched: 3. CDR3 length: 13 residues. CDR3 in DNA: TGTGCCATCAGTATACAGGGGACCTACGAGCAGTACTTC. It translates to CAISIQGTYEQYF.

The V gene is TRBV7-2, the J gene TRBJ1-1, with 9 bases matching TRBD1. Germline assignment: CDR1 SGHTA and CDR2 FQGNSA. Trimming at V came to 0 bases and at J to 6 bases, leaving 5 bases not matched to a gene. This CDR3 is built from 15 residues. CDR3 amino acids: CASSLATGQGSEAFF. CDR3 DNA sequence: TGTGCCAGCAGCTTAGCGACAGGACAGGGGTCTGAAGCTTTCTTT.

CDR3 coding DNA: TGTGCCAGCAGTTTCAAGGGCCTGAACAATGAGCAGTTCTTC. Protein sequence: CASSFKGLNNEQFF. The chain links TRBV6-6 to TRBJ2-1, with D unclear. CDR1 and CDR2 (germline): MNHNY, SVGAGI (reference sequence). This CDR3 comprises 14 residues. Trimming stripped 4 bases from V and 5 bases from J, with 12 bases between.

The rearrangement joins TRBV27 to TRBJ2-7; unclear D gene. The CDR3 length is 14 residues. Germline V CDR1 and CDR2: MNHEY, SMNVEV (reference sequence). Trimming left V 3 bases short and J 1 base short, with 10 bases between. CDR3 sequence reads: CASSLYDNSYEQYF. The CDR3 region has the DNA TGTGCCAGCAGTTTGTATGACAATTCCTACGAGCAGTACTTC.